This T cell receptor beta chain was identified during a study of neurological immune-mediated disorders. This CDR3 region has 13 residues. V was trimmed by 1 base and J by 7 bases, leaving 8 bases between them. Germline V lookup: CDR1 SGHTA, CDR2 FQGNSA. TCRdb reprocessed the 5' RACE reads with MiXCR, giving one entry per CDR3 protein. The table lists tens of thousands of distinct CDR3 sequences, about 5.2% of them singletons. This clonotype was counted ten times or more. This chain uses TRBV7-2 with TRBJ2-1, with no clear D. The sequenced sample consisted of PBMCs. This TCR derives from a human donor with multiple sclerosis. The donor label of this sample is uncertain. The CDR3 region has the DNA TGTGCCAGCAGCTTAGTATGGGATAATGAGCAGTTCTTC. It translates to CASSLVWDNEQFF.